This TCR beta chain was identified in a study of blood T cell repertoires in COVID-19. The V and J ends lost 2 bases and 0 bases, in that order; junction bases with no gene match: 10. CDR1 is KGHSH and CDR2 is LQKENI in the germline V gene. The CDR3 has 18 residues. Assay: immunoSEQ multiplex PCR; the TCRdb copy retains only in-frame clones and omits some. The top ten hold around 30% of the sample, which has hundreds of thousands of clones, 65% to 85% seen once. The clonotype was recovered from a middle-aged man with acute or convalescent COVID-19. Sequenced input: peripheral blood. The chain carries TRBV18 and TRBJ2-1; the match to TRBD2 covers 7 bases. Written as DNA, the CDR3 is TGTGCCAGCTCACCAAGATCCAGCGGGATATCCTCCTACAATGAGCAGTTCTTC. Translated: CASSPRSSGISSYNEQFF.